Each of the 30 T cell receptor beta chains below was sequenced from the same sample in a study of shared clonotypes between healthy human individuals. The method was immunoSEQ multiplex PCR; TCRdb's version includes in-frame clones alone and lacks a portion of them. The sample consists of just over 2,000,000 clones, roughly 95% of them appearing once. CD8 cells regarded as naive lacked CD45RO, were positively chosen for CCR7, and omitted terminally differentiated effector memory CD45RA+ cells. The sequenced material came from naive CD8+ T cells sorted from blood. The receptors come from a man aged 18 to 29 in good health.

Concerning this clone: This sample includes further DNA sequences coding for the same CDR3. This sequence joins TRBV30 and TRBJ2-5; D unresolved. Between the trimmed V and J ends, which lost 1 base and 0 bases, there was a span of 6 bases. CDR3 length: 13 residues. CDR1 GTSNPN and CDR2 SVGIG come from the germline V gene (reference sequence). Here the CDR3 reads CAWSAGYQETQYF. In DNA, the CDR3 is TGTGCCTGGAGTGCTGGGTACCAAGAGACCCAGTACTTC.

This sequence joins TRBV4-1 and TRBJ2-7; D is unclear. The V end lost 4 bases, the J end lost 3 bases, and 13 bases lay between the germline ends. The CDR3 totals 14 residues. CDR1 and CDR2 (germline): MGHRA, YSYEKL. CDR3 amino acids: CASSPAPADYEQYF. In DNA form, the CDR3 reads TGCGCCAGCAGCCCCGCCCCGGCAGACTACGAGCAGTACTTC.

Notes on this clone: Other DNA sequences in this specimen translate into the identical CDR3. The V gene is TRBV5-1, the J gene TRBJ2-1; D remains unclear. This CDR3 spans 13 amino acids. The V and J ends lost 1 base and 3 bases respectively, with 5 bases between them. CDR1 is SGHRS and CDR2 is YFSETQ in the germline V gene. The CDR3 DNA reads TGCGCCAGCAGCTTGAACGGCTACAATGAGCAGTTCTTC. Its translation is CASSLNGYNEQFF.

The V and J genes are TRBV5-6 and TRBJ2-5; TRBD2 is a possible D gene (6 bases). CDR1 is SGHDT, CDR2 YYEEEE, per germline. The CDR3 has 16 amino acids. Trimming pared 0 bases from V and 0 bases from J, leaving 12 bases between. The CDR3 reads CASSLVLAEHQETQYF. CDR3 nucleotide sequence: TGTGCCAGCAGCTTGGTGTTAGCGGAACACCAAGAGACCCAGTACTTC.

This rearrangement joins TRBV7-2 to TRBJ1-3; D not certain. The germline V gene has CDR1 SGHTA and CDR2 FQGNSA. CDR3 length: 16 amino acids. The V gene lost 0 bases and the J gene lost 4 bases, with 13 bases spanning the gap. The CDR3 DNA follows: TGTGCCAGCAGCTTAGCGCGATGGGAAGAGGGAAACACCATATATTTT. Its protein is CASSLARWEEGNTIYF.

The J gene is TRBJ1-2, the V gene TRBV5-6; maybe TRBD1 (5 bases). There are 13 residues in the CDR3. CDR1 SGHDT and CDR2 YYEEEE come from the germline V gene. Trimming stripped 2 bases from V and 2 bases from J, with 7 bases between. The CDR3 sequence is CASSFGGNYGYTF. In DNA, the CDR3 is TGTGCCAGCAGCTTCGGGGGGAACTATGGCTACACCTTC. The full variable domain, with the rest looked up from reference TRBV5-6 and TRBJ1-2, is DAGVTQSPTHLIKTRGQQVTLRCSPKSGHDTVSWYQQALGQGPQFIFQYYEEEERQRGNFPDRFSGHQFPNYSSELNVNALLLGDSALYLCASSFGGNYGYTFGSGTRLTVV.

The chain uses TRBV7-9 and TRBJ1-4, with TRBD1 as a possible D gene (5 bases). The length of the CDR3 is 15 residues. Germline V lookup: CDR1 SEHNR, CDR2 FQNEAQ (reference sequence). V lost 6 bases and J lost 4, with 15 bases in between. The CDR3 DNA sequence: TGTGCCAGCAGTTATCCGATGGGGCTTAATGAAAAACTGTTTTTT. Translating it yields CASSYPMGLNEKLFF.

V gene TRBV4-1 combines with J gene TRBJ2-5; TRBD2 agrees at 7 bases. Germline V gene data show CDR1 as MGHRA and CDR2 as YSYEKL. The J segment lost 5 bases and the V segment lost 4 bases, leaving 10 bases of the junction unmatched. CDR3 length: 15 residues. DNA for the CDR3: TGCGCCAGCAGCCGAAGTAACTTCGGGGGGGAGACCCAGTACTTC. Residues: CASSRSNFGGETQYF.

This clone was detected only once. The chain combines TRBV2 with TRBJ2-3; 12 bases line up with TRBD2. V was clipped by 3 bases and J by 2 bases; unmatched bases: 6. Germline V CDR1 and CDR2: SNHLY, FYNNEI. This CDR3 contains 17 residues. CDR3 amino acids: CASSEGTSGRYTDTQYF. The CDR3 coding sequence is TGTGCCAGCAGTGAGGGAACTAGCGGGAGGTACACAGATACGCAGTATTTT.

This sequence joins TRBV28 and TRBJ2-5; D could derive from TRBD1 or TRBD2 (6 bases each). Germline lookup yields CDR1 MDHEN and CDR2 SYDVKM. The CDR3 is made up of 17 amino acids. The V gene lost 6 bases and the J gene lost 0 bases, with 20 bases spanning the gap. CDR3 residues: CASRGLRDTNYQETQYF. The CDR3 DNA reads TGTGCCAGCAGGGGACTCCGGGACACCAACTACCAAGAGACCCAGTACTTC.

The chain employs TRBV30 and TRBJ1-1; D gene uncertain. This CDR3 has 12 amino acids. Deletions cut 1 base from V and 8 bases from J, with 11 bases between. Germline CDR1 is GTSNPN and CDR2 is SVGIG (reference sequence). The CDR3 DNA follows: TGTGCCTGGAGTGGGACCGCCGCCGAAGCTTTCTTT. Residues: CAWSGTAAEAFF.

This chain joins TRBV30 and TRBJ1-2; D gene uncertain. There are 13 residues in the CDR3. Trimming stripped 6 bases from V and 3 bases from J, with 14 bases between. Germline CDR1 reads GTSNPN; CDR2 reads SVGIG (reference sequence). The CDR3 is CACGPRADYGYTF. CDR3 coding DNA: TGTGCCTGCGGTCCCCGGGCCGACTATGGCTACACCTTC. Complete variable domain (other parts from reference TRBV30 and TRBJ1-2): SQTIHQWPATLVQPVGSPLSLECTVEGTSNPNLYWYRQAAGRGLQLLFYSVGIGQISSEVPQNLSASRPQDRQFILSSKKLLLSDSGFYLCACGPRADYGYTFGSGTRLTVV.

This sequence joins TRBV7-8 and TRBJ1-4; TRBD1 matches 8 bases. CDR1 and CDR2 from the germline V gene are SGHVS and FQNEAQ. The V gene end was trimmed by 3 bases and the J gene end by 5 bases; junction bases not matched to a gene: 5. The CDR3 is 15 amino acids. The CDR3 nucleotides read TGTGCCAGCAGCTTCCAGGGGGCAGAGAATGAAAAACTGTTTTTT. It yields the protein CASSFQGAENEKLFF.

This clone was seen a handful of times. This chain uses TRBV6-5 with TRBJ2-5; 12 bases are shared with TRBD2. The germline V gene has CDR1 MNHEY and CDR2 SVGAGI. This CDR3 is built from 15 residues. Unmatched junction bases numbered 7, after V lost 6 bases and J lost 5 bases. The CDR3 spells CASSPGLAGLETQYF. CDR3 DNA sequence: TGTGCCAGCAGCCCTGGACTAGCGGGACTGGAGACCCAGTACTTC.

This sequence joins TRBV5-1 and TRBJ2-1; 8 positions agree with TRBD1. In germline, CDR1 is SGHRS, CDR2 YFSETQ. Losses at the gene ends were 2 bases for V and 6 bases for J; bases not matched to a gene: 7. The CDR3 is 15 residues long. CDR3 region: CASSFGAGGRNEQFF. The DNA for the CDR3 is TGCGCCAGCAGCTTTGGGGCAGGGGGCCGCAATGAGCAGTTCTTC.

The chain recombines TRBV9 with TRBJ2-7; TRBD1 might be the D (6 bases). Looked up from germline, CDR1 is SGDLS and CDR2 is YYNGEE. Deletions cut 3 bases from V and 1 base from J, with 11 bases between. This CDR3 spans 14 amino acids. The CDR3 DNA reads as TGTGCCAGCAGCGACTCAGGGGAATCCTACGAGCAGTACTTC. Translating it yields CASSDSGESYEQYF.

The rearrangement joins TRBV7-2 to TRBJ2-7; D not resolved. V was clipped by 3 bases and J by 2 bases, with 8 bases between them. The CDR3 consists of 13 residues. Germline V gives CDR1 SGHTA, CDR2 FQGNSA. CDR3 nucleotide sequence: TGTGCCAGCAGCTTGAGAGAGGCCTACGAGCAGTACTTC. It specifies CASSLREAYEQYF. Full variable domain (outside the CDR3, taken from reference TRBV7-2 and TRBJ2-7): GAGVSQSPSNKVTEKGKDVELRCDPISGHTALYWYRQSLGQGLEFLIYFQGNSAPDKSGLPSDRFSAERTGGSVSTLTIQRTQQEDSAVYLCASSLREAYEQYFGPGTRLTVT.

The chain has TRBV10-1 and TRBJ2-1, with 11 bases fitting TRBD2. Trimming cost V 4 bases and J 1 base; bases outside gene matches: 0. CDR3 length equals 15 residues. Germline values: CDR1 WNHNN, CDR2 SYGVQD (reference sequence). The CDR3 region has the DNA TGCGCCAGCAGTGGACTAGCGGGGTCCTACAATGAGCAGTTCTTC. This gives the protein CASSGLAGSYNEQFF.

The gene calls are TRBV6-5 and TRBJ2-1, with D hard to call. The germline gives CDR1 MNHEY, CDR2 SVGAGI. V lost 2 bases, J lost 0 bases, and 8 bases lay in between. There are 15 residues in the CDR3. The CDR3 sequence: CASSYKRLSYNEQFF. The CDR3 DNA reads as TGTGCCAGCAGTTACAAGCGCCTCTCCTACAATGAGCAGTTCTTC.

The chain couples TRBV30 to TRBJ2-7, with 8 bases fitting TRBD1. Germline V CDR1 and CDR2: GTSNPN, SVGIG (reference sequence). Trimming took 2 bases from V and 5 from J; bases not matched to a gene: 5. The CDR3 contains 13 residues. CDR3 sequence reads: CAWSFQGAHEQYF. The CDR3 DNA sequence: TGTGCCTGGAGTTTTCAGGGGGCCCACGAGCAGTACTTC.

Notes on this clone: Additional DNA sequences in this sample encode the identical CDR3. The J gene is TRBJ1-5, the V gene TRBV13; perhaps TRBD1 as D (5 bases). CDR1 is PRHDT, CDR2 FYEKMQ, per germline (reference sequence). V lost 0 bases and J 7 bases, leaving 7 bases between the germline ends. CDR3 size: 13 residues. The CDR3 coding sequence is TGTGCCAGCAGCTTAGGTAGGGGCCAGCCCCAGCATTTT. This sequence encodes CASSLGRGQPQHF.

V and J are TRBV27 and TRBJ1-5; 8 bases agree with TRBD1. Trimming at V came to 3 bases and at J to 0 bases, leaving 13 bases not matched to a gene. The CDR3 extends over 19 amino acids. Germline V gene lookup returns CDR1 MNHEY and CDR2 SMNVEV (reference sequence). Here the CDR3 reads CASSLGSGTGVDSNQPQHF. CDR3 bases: TGTGCCAGCAGTTTGGGTAGCGGGACAGGAGTCGATAGCAATCAGCCCCAGCATTTT.

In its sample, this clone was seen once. The CDR3 reads CASSQDLRANTEAFF. The CDR3 DNA is TGTGCCAGCAGCCAAGACTTACGGGCGAACACTGAAGCTTTCTTT. The rearrangement links TRBV14 to TRBJ1-1; D is uncertain. The CDR3 contains 15 residues. Deletions cut 0 bases from V and 1 base from J, with 9 bases between. Germline assignment: CDR1 SGHDN and CDR2 FVKESK.

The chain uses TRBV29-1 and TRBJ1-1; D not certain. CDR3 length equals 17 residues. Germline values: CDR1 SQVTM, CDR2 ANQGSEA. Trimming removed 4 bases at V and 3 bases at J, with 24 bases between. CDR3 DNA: TGCAGCGTTGTTTTTGTTGTGATCGGTGGGCCGGACACTGAAGCTTTCTTT. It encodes CSVVFVVIGGPDTEAFF.

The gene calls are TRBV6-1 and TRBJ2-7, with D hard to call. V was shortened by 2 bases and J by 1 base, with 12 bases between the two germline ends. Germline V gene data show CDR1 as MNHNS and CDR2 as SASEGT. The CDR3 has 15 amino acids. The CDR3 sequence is CASSEWSQHSYEQYF. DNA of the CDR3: TGTGCCAGCAGTGAATGGTCGCAGCATTCCTACGAGCAGTACTTC.

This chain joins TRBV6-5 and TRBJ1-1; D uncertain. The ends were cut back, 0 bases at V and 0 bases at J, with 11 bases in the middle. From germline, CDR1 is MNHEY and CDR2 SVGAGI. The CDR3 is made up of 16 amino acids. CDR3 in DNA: TGTGCCAGCAGTTACTCGACAAAACCCGTGAACACTGAAGCTTTCTTT. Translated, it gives CASSYSTKPVNTEAFF.

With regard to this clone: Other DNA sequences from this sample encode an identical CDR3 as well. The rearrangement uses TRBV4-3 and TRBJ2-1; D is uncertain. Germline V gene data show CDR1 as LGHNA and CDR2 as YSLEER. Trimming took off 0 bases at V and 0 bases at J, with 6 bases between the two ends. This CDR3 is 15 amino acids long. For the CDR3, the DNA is TGCGCCAGCAGCCAAGACCAAAGCTCCTACAATGAGCAGTTCTTC. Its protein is CASSQDQSSYNEQFF.

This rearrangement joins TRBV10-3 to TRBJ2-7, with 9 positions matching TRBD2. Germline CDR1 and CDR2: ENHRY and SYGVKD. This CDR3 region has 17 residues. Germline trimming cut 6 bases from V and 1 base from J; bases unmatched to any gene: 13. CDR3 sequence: CAIRGGLAERPSYEQYF. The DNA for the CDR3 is TGTGCCATCAGGGGGGGACTAGCCGAGCGACCTTCCTACGAGCAGTACTTC.

CDR3 DNA: TGCGCCAGCAGCCAAGGGGACGGAACTAACTATGGCTACACCTTC. This encodes CASSQGDGTNYGYTF. The chain joins TRBV4-1 to TRBJ1-2, with D possibly being TRBD1 (5 bases). The V and J ends lost 1 base and 0 bases respectively, with 9 bases between them. This CDR3 is built from 15 residues. In germline, CDR1 is MGHRA, CDR2 YSYEKL.

The CDR3 region has the DNA TGTGCCAGCAGCCAAGATCGTGAAAAACTGTTTTTT. Translation: CASSQDREKLFF. The chain links TRBV4-2 to TRBJ1-4; D uncertain. CDR3 length: 12 amino acids. Germline V CDR1 and CDR2: LGHNA, YNFKEQ. Trimming pared 0 bases from V and 7 bases from J, leaving 3 bases between.